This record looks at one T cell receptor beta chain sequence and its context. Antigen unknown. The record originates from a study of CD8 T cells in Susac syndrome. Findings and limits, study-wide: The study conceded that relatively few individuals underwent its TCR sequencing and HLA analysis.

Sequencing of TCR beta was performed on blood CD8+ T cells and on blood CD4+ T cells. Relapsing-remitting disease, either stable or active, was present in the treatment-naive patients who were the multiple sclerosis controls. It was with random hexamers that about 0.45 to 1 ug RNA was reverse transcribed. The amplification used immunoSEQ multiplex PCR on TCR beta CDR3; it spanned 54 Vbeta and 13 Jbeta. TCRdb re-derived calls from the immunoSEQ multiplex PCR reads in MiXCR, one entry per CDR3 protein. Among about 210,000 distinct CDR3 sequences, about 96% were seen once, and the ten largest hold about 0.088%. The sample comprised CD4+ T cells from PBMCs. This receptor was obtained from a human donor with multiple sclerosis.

The CDR3 sequence is CASSASGGTWSSYNEQFF. As DNA, the CDR3 is TGTGCCAGCAGCGCTAGCGGGGGCACCTGGAGCTCCTACAATGAGCAGTTCTTC. The rearrangement links TRBV7-2 to TRBJ2-1; 10 bases fit TRBD2. The CDR3 spans 18 residues. The germline V gene encodes CDR1 SGHTA and CDR2 FQGNSA. V trimming: 5 bases; J trimming: 0 bases; junction bases outside the gene matches: 10.